The rows below give T cell receptor beta chains drawn from one sample of a study of cytomegalovirus exposure and HLA in healthy donors. The assay was immunoSEQ multiplex PCR, and TCRdb's table has in-frame clones only and misses some. The data contain about 130,000 clones, about 10% of them singletons. The sequenced material came from PBMCs. The receptors come from a man in his fifties in good health and CMV-seronegative. CDR3s include the opening cysteine and the closing phenylalanine or tryptophan. D genes are given only for firm matches. Expanded clones get a size class; other rows say once, few or many, or leave the size out.

J gene	V gene	clone size	D gene	CDR3 DNA	CDR3 protein
TRBJ1-1	TRBV30	-	-	TGTGCCGCCGAGAGGAACACTGAAGCTTTCTTT	CAAERNTEAFF
TRBJ2-2	TRBV7-9	few	-	TGTGCCAGCAGCTTAAGACTAGCCGGGGAGCTGTTTTTT	CASSLRLAGELFF
TRBJ2-1	TRBV19	few	-	TGTGCCAGTAGTATTAGGGGGGAGGGAAAGCAGTTCTTC	CASSIRGEGKQFF
TRBJ2-5	TRBV2	-	TRBD1	TGTGCCAGCAATCGGGACAGGTCCGCCCAAGAGACCCAGTACTTC	CASNRDRSAQETQYF
TRBJ1-4	TRBV28	-	-	TGTGCCAGCAGGGAGATTAATGAAAAACTGTTTTTT	CASREINEKLFF
TRBJ2-3	TRBV11-2	-	-	TGTGCCAGCAGCTTAGATCTGGGGGGGCTAGTCTCAGATACGCAGTATTTT	CASSLDLGGLVSDTQYF
TRBJ1-1	TRBV7-3	-	-	TGTGCCAGCCACCGGGACACGAACACTGAAGCTTTCTTT	CASHRDTNTEAFF
TRBJ1-1	TRBV11-2	-	-	TGTGCCAGAAGCCTCCGGGGGGACACTGAAGCTTTCTTT	CARSLRGDTEAFF
TRBJ2-7	TRBV5-4	few	-	TGTGCCAGCAGGCCCCGACTGACTTCCTACGAGCAGTACTTC	CASRPRLTSYEQYF
TRBJ1-1	TRBV25-1	medium-sized	-	TGTGCCACCGGAAAGGACAGCAGCGAAGCTTTCTTT	CATGKDSSEAFF
TRBJ2-6	TRBV10-1	-	-	TGCGCCAGCAGCTCGACTAGACTCGGGGCCAACGTCCTGACTTTC	CASSSTRLGANVLTF
TRBJ2-2	TRBV2	-	TRBD2	TGTGCCAGCAGTAGCGGGGGGAACACCGGGGAGCTGTTTTTT	CASSSGGNTGELFF
TRBJ2-5	TRBV5-4	-	TRBD1	TGTGCCAGCAGACCGGACAGGGTGAGATCCGGGGAGACCCAGTACTTC	CASRPDRVRSGETQYF
TRBJ1-3	TRBV6-5	-	-	TGTGCCAGCAGTTACTCGACACCTTCGGGAAACACCATATATTTT	CASSYSTPSGNTIYF
TRBJ2-7	TRBV28	few	-	TGTGCCAGCAGTCCGAGGGTCTCCTACGAGCAGTACTTC	CASSPRVSYEQYF
TRBJ1-1	TRBV6-5	few	-	TGTGCCAGCAGTTACTCGAGGCAGAGGCATGTGGCTTTCTTT	CASSYSRQRHVAFF
TRBJ1-5	TRBV28	few	-	TGTGCCAGCAGTCCTTATAGCAATCAGCCCCAGCATTTT	CASSPYSNQPQHF
TRBJ2-7	TRBV9	-	-	TGTGCCAGCAGCGTAGCCGAGCTCTCCTACGAGCAGTACTTC	CASSVAELSYEQYF
TRBJ2-1	TRBV30	few	-	TGTGCCTGGAGCCCGAGCCCTTGGACAGCTGGGGATGAGCAGTTCTTC	CAWSPSPWTAGDEQFF
TRBJ1-6	TRBV30	few	TRBD1	TGTGCCTGGGGGAACAGGGGGGCCTATAATTCACCCCTCCACTTT	CAWGNRGAYNSPLHF
TRBJ2-3	TRBV7-3	-	TRBD2	TGTGCCAGCAGCTCCACTAGCGCACGCACAGATACGCAGTATTTT	CASSSTSARTDTQYF
TRBJ2-1	TRBV5-1	few	TRBD1	TGCGCCAGCAGCTTCATCACAGGGGTCTCCTACAATGAGCAGTTCTTC	CASSFITGVSYNEQFF
TRBJ2-2	TRBV6-1	few	-	TGTGCCAGCAGTGAACAAGTCCTAAATACCGGGGAGCTGTTTTTT	CASSEQVLNTGELFF
TRBJ2-5	TRBV18	-	TRBD2	TGTGCCAGCTCACCTGCGGCGGGGGAACTAGCCAAGACCCAGTACTTC	CASSPAAGELAKTQYF
TRBJ2-7	TRBV29-1	-	TRBD1	TGCAGCGTTGAAGAGTCCCTAGGGGACAGGGCCCCCTACGAGCAGTACTTC	CSVEESLGDRAPYEQYF
TRBJ1-5	TRBV30	-	-	TGTGCCTGGAGTGTTATGAGGGCGAGGCAGCCCCAGCATTTT	CAWSVMRARQPQHF
TRBJ1-4	TRBV30	-	TRBD1	TGTGCCTGGAGTGTAAGAGGACAGGGGTTCACGACTAATGAAAAACTGTTTTTT	CAWSVRGQGFTTNEKLFF
TRBJ2-1	TRBV5-6	-	-	TGTGCCAGCAGCTGGGACCTGACAGGCGACTTGGTGAATGAGCAGTTCTTC	CASSWDLTGDLVNEQFF
TRBJ2-7	TRBV5-6	-	-	TGTGCCAGCGGAGGGGGCGCGGGGTACGAGCAGTACTTC	CASGGGAGYEQYF
TRBJ2-7	TRBV7-2	-	-	TGTGCCAGCAGCTTGGGGGCCCTACGGGAGCAGTACTTC	CASSLGALREQYF
TRBJ2-7	TRBV6-6	-	-	TGTGCCAGCGGGAGACCGGCGGGCTACGAGCAGTACTTC	CASGRPAGYEQYF
TRBJ1-1	TRBV30	-	-	TGTGCCTGGAGGTCCCGCATGGGGCAGACCACTGAAGCTTTCTTT	CAWRSRMGQTTEAFF
TRBJ1-1	TRBV29-1	-	TRBD1	TGCAGCGTTGGGGGGACAGGGGTGGAAGCTTTCTTT	CSVGGTGVEAFF
TRBJ1-2	TRBV28	-	TRBD1	TGTGCCAGCAGTCCGCTGGGACAGGATAACTATGGCTACACCTTC	CASSPLGQDNYGYTF
TRBJ2-1	TRBV14	few	-	TGTGCCAGCAGCCAAGCTGCCCCGGTCTACAATGAGCAGTTCTTC	CASSQAAPVYNEQFF
TRBJ2-1	TRBV5-1	-	TRBD2	TGCGCCAGCAGCTTACCCCTAGCGGGCTCCTACAATGAGCAGTTCTTC	CASSLPLAGSYNEQFF
TRBJ2-1	TRBV25-1	few	TRBD2	TGTGCCAGCATCCCCACTAGCGGAACTTACAATGAGCAGTTCTTC	CASIPTSGTYNEQFF
TRBJ2-5	TRBV29-1	-	TRBD2	TGCAGCGTTGACTCCGCTGGACTAGCAAATCAGGAGACCCAGTACTTC	CSVDSAGLANQETQYF
TRBJ1-2	TRBV5-6	few	-	TGTGCCAGCAGCTTGTGGCCAGCTGCCAGGGGCTACACCTTC	CASSLWPAARGYTF
TRBJ2-3	TRBV9	few	-	TGTGCCAGCAGCGTCGCCCCGTCTACGGCAGATACGCAGTATTTT	CASSVAPSTADTQYF
TRBJ1-5	TRBV5-6	few	-	TGTGCCAGCAGCTTCCATGACAGGAGCAATCAGCCCCAGCATTTT	CASSFHDRSNQPQHF
TRBJ2-6	TRBV4-1	-	-	TGCGCCAGCAGCCAGCCGGGACTCTCTAACTCTGGGGCCAACGTCCTGACTTTC	CASSQPGLSNSGANVLTF